The 20 T cell receptor beta chains in this list originate from one sample, sequenced in a study of cytomegalovirus exposure and HLA in healthy donors. Both 60 Vbeta primers and 13 Jbeta primers went into the PCR. Sequenced by immunoSEQ multiplex PCR; TCRdb stores in-frame clones only, minus some. The profile shows under 200,000 clones, 65% to 85% of them singletons. Material: PBMCs. These TCRs come from a man aged 55 to 69 in good health and CMV-seronegative.

V usage is TRBV6-1 and J usage is TRBJ1-5, with 7 bases identical to TRBD1. The trim removed 6 bases at V and 1 base at J, leaving 6 bases unmatched. The CDR3 totals 15 residues. The germline CDR1 and CDR2 sequences are MNHNS and SASEGT. The CDR3 sequence is CASREGAWSNQPQHF. CDR3 sequence (DNA): TGTGCCAGCAGAGAGGGGGCGTGGAGCAATCAGCCCCAGCATTTT.

This chain links TRBV5-4 with TRBJ2-1; D gene uncertain. The CDR3 is made up of 13 amino acids. Germline V gene data show CDR1 as SGHNT and CDR2 as YYREEE (reference sequence). V was pared by 0 bases and J by 6 bases, with 7 bases between. The CDR3 here is CASSLGSGNEQFF. CDR3 coding DNA: TGTGCCAGCAGCTTGGGGTCGGGCAATGAGCAGTTCTTC. Filled out from reference TRBV5-4 and TRBJ2-1, the complete variable domain reads ETGVTQSPTHLIKTRGQQVTLRCSSQSGHNTVSWYQQALGQGPQFIFQYYREEENGRGNFPPRFSGLQFPNYSSELNVNALELDDSALYLCASSLGSGNEQFFGPGTRLTVL.

This chain joins TRBV10-2 and TRBJ2-7; a weak D match, TRBD2 (6 bases). From germline, CDR1 is WSHSY and CDR2 SAAADI. The CDR3 totals 14 residues. The V end lost 8 bases, the J end lost 0 bases, and 14 bases lay between the germline ends. This chain's CDR3 is CASGGTVSSYEQYF. The DNA of the CDR3 is TGCGCCAGCGGCGGGACGGTCAGCTCCTACGAGCAGTACTTC.

This clone was seen more than once but under ten times. The V call is TRBV9, the J call TRBJ2-6; TRBD2 matches at 11 bases. The CDR3 totals 19 residues. The germline CDR1 and CDR2 sequences are SGDLS and YYNGEE. V shed 0 bases and J 3 bases; nucleotides not matched to a gene: 8. The CDR3 loop is CASSVATSGSGNGANVLTF. CDR3 nucleotide sequence: TGTGCCAGCAGCGTAGCTACTAGCGGGAGTGGTAATGGGGCCAACGTCCTGACTTTC.

This sequence joins TRBV9 and TRBJ1-1; 7 positions match TRBD1. The CDR3 runs 17 residues. Germline CDR1 is SGDLS and CDR2 is YYNGEE. The V and J ends lost 3 bases and 5 bases, in that order; junction bases with no gene match: 16. Written as DNA, the CDR3 is TGTGCCAGCAGCGCCCGGGACAGCGGTTCGTTTCCTACTGAAGCTTTCTTT. This codes for CASSARDSGSFPTEAFF.

This clone came up once. This sequence joins TRBV7-8 and TRBJ1-4, with 7 nucleotides matching TRBD1. V lost 0 bases, J lost 4 bases, and 5 bases stayed unmatched. CDR3 size: 16 residues. Germline CDR1 and CDR2: SGHVS and FQNEAQ. The CDR3 protein is CASSLATGQINEKLFF. The CDR3 bases are TGTGCCAGCAGCTTAGCCACGGGACAGATTAATGAAAAACTGTTTTTT.

The chain carries TRBV28 and TRBJ1-4, with TRBD1 identical over 9 bases. There are 18 residues in the CDR3. Germline CDR1 reads MDHEN; CDR2 reads SYDVKM. The junction had 16 bases not matched to a gene; V was cut back by 5 bases and J by 6 bases. The chain's CDR3 is CASSRPGGGQGRDEKLFF. In nucleotides, the CDR3 is TGTGCCAGCAGTAGACCAGGGGGGGGACAGGGACGGGATGAAAAACTGTTTTTT. The full variable domain, its missing parts supplied by reference TRBV28 and TRBJ1-4, is DVKVTQSSRYLVKRTGEKVFLECVQDMDHENMFWYRQDPGLGLRLIYFSYDVKMKEKGDIPEGYSVSREKKERFSLILESASTNQTSMYLCASSRPGGGQGRDEKLFFGSGTQLSVL.

This clone is medium-sized in the sample. The rearrangement joins TRBV6-1 to TRBJ2-7, with D tentatively TRBD1 (5 bases). Trimming pared 3 bases from V and 0 bases from J, leaving 15 bases between. From germline, CDR1 is MNHNS and CDR2 SASEGT. This CDR3 has 16 amino acids. CDR3 DNA: TGTGCCAGCAGTGAGCCACATCCAGGGTACTCCTACGAGCAGTACTTC. The encoded protein is CASSEPHPGYSYEQYF.

The chain uses TRBV4-1 and TRBJ1-2; 10 bases are a match to TRBD1. The CDR3 length is 18 residues. V was clipped by 0 bases and J by 4 bases; unmatched bases: 11. Germline V gives CDR1 MGHRA, CDR2 YSYEKL. The CDR3 here is CASSQDRTGGLPLYGYTF. DNA for the CDR3: TGCGCCAGCAGCCAAGATCGGACAGGGGGTCTTCCCCTCTATGGCTACACCTTC.

The rearrangement uses TRBV29-1 and TRBJ2-7; weak D call: TRBD1 (5 bases). Germline assignment: CDR1 SQVTM and CDR2 ANQGSEA. CDR3 length equals 12 residues. Trimming stripped 6 bases from V and 6 bases from J, with 15 bases between. This CDR3 is CSVADSPVEQYF. In DNA, the CDR3 is TGCAGCGTGGCCGACAGCCCGGTCGAGCAGTACTTC.

This sequence joins TRBV21-1 and TRBJ2-5; the DNA was not compared with TRBD1, the D call given in the table. TRBV21-1 is classified as a pseudogene. The CDR3 sequence is 17 residues long. CDR3 in amino acids: CASSTRSKGPTEETQYF. CDR3 bases: TGTGCCAGCAGCACACGCTCCAAGGGGCCCACCGAAGAGACCCAGTACTTC.

V is TRBV19 and J is TRBJ2-3; D possibly corresponds to TRBD1 (6 bases). The CDR3 extends over 13 amino acids. Trimming shortened V by 4 bases and J by 3 bases, and 8 bases separated the two germline ends. The germline gives CDR1 LNHDA, CDR2 SQIVND (reference sequence). This chain's CDR3 is CASSTGVTDTQYF. CDR3 coding DNA: TGTGCCAGTAGTACAGGGGTGACAGATACGCAGTATTTT.

The rearrangement joins TRBV18 to TRBJ2-7, with 7 bases that match TRBD2. CDR1 is KGHSH and CDR2 is LQKENI in the germline V gene. The CDR3 is 15 amino acids. V lost 3 bases, J lost 2 bases, and 7 bases stayed unmatched. CDR3 region: CASSPREVLTYEQYF. In nucleotides, the CDR3 is TGTGCCAGCTCACCCCGGGAGGTATTAACCTACGAGCAGTACTTC.

The chain uses TRBV19 and TRBJ1-5; 8 nucleotides line up with TRBD1. Germline lookup yields CDR1 LNHDA and CDR2 SQIVND (reference sequence). Losses at the gene ends were 3 bases for V and 7 bases for J; bases not matched to a gene: 11. The CDR3 contains 16 residues. CDR3 in DNA: TGTGCCAGTAGTATTTGGTCAGGGGGCGCGGGACAGCCCCAGCATTTT. It specifies CASSIWSGGAGQPQHF.

For the CDR3, the DNA is TGTGCCAGTAGTATAACCGGAGGAAGGAATCAGCCCCAGCATTTT. Translation gives CASSITGGRNQPQHF. The chain joins TRBV19 to TRBJ1-5, with D uncertain. Looked up from germline, CDR1 is LNHDA and CDR2 is SQIVND (reference sequence). This CDR3 is built from 15 residues. Trimming left V 2 bases short and J 4 bases short, with 12 bases between.

This rearrangement joins TRBV28 to TRBJ1-1; 10 positions agree with TRBD1. Germline CDR1 and CDR2: MDHEN and SYDVKM. V lost 4 bases and J lost 0; bases outside the gene matches: 5. This CDR3 comprises 16 residues. CDR3: CASSSRQGAMNTEAFF. CDR3 bases: TGTGCCAGCAGTTCAAGACAGGGGGCGATGAACACTGAAGCTTTCTTT.

The chain couples TRBV18 to TRBJ1-3, with unresolved D. V shed 5 bases and J shed 4 bases, with 12 bases lying between them. The CDR3 is 14 residues long. Germline values: CDR1 KGHSH, CDR2 LQKENI. DNA for the CDR3: TGTGCCAGCTCAGCGACAAACTCCGGAAACACCATATATTTT. This encodes CASSATNSGNTIYF.

The CDR3, as DNA: TGTGCCAGCAGCCCCGGACAGGCGCTTTATGGCTACACCTTC. Translation gives CASSPGQALYGYTF. The chain has TRBV5-8 and TRBJ1-2; 7 nucleotides agree with TRBD1. Germline CDR1 is SGHTS and CDR2 is YDEGEE. This CDR3 has 14 residues. V was pared by 4 bases and J by 5 bases, with 8 bases of the junction left unmatched.

This clone was observed a few times. The chain employs TRBV25-1 and TRBJ2-1; 10 bases fit TRBD2. Germline V gene sequence: CDR1 MGHDK, CDR2 SYGVNS. J gave up 0 bases and V 6 bases, and 2 bases lay outside the gene matches. The CDR3 totals 15 residues. The CDR3 region is CASRSSGSSYNEQFF. DNA for the CDR3: TGTGCCAGCAGGTCTAGCGGGAGCTCCTACAATGAGCAGTTCTTC.

J is TRBJ1-4 and V is TRBV30; a possible D gene is TRBD1 (5 bases). V lost 2 bases, J lost 4 bases, and 14 bases lay in between. The CDR3 is 15 amino acids. Germline loops: CDR1 GTSNPN, CDR2 SVGIG (reference sequence). CDR3 protein: CAWSLGGVINEKLFF. The CDR3 DNA sequence: TGTGCCTGGAGTCTGGGGGGAGTGATTAATGAAAAACTGTTTTTT.